This T cell receptor beta chain was identified during a study of T cell clones after liver transplantation. Study at large: Apart from a few HCV-positive recipients, transplants were for non-autoimmune, non-viral reasons. Draws occurred before transplant, before withdrawal, and after complete or failed withdrawal. Until 12-24 months post-transplant, subjects got standard immunosuppression and no induction.

Note on this clone: The antigen is undetermined.

The repertoire was sequenced with immunoSEQ multiplex PCR; TCRdb's copy has only in-frame clones and lacks some. The table lists more than 95,000 clones, around 83% of them singletons. V was clipped by 4 bases and J by 9 bases; unmatched bases: 8. Germline V gene lookup returns CDR1 LNHDA and CDR2 SQIVND (reference sequence). The CDR3 consists of 15 residues. Findings and caveats of the study: Donor-reactive sequences fell more than third party-reactive ones, suggesting partial deletion.

The genes are TRBV19 and TRBJ2-1; 11 bases line up with TRBD2. The TCR comes from a human donor who received a liver transplant. The sample in question was CD4+ T cells from blood, obtained before liver transplant. CDR3: CASSRLAGGTGEQFF. The CDR3 region has the DNA TGTGCCAGTAGTAGGCTAGCGGGGGGCACGGGTGAGCAGTTCTTC.